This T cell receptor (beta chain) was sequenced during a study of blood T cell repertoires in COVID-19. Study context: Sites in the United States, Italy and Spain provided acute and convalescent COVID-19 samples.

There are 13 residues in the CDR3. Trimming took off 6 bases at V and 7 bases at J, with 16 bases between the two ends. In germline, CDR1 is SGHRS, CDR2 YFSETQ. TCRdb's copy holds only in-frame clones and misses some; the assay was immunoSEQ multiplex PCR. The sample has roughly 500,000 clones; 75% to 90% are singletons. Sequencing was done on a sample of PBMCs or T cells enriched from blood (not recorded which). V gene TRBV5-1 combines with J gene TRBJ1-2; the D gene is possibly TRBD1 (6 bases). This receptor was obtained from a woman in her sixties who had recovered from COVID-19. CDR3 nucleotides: TGCGCCAGCAACACTCGGGGGGGCTTTGGCTACACCTTC. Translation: CASNTRGGFGYTF.